The 8 T cell receptor beta chains reported below all come from one sample, sequenced in a study of CD8+ T cells in alopecia areata. Isolated RNA was reverse transcribed into cDNA used as the sequencing template. Generated by immunoSEQ multiplex PCR, the TCRdb table keeps only in-frame clones and is missing some. The table includes 110,000 to 150,000 clones, roughly 52% detected once. Stated treatment: oral pan-JAK inhibitor, 5-10 mg twice daily. The material was CD8+ T cells sorted from blood, obtained at week 4, from a patient treated with tofacitinib. The receptors stem from a human donor with alopecia areata.

The chain couples TRBV4-2 to TRBJ1-6; no firm D call. Per the germline V gene, CDR1 is LGHNA and CDR2 is YNFKEQ. With 2 bases removed from V and 9 bases from J, the gap between germline ends came to 14 bases. The CDR3 loop spans 15 amino acids. The CDR3 DNA reads TGTGCCAGCAGCCAATACCGGGAAGAAGGTTCACCCCTCCACTTT. Protein: CASSQYREEGSPLHF.

This chain links TRBV30 with TRBJ1-2; 7 positions match TRBD1. Germline V gene lookup returns CDR1 GTSNPN and CDR2 SVGIG (reference sequence). Trimming took 0 bases from V and 8 from J; bases not matched to a gene: 6. The CDR3 spans 13 residues. The CDR3 region is CAWSVGQVDGYTF. The CDR3 DNA sequence: TGTGCCTGGAGTGTAGGACAGGTCGACGGCTACACCTTC.

The CDR3 loop is CAWSVDRGETQYF. DNA of the CDR3: TGTGCCTGGAGTGTAGACAGGGGAGAGACCCAGTACTTC. The chain uses TRBV30 and TRBJ2-5, with 8 bases that match TRBD1. This CDR3 is built from 13 residues. Trimming removed 0 bases from V and 4 bases from J; junction bases left unmatched: 1. CDR1 is GTSNPN, CDR2 SVGIG, per germline (reference sequence).

J is TRBJ2-1 and V is TRBV2; D is possibly TRBD1 (5 bases). The CDR3 is 12 amino acids. Germline CDR1 reads SNHLY; CDR2 reads FYNNEI. Trimming pared 4 bases from V and 12 bases from J, leaving 13 bases between. The CDR3 spells CASSVGPSGQFF. Here the CDR3 DNA reads TGTGCCAGCAGTGTGGGGCCCTCGGGGCAGTTCTTC.

CDR3 loop: CASSSPVRGLNTEAFF. The CDR3, as DNA: TGTGCCAGCAGTTCCCCGGTTCGGGGGTTGAACACTGAAGCTTTCTTT. V usage is TRBV6-5 and J usage is TRBJ1-1; perhaps TRBD1 as D (5 bases). The ends were cut back, 4 bases at V and 0 bases at J, with 15 bases in the middle. The CDR3 has 16 amino acids. Germline V lookup: CDR1 MNHEY, CDR2 SVGAGI.

The chain has TRBV13 and TRBJ2-7; 7 bases are shared with TRBD2. The germline V gene has CDR1 PRHDT and CDR2 FYEKMQ (reference sequence). This CDR3 is built from 13 residues. With V trimmed by 5 bases and J by 6 bases, 7 bases remained unmatched. The DNA for the CDR3 is TGTGCCAGCAGCGTCGGGGGGACGGGCGAGCAGTACTTC. Protein sequence: CASSVGGTGEQYF.

This clone was found once. The chain is built from TRBV6-5 and TRBJ1-2, with 7 bases aligning to TRBD1. This CDR3 contains 14 residues. Germline V CDR1 and CDR2: MNHEY, SVGAGI. Trimming removed 5 bases from V and 2 bases from J; junction bases left unmatched: 5. DNA for the CDR3: TGTGCCAGCAGTCAGACAGGGACAAACTATGGCTACACCTTC. Encoded protein: CASSQTGTNYGYTF.

The chain combines TRBV4-1 with TRBJ2-1; D unclear. The V gene lost 3 bases and the J gene lost 2 bases, with 14 bases spanning the gap. The CDR3 has 16 residues. Germline assignment: CDR1 MGHRA and CDR2 YSYEKL. CDR3 sequence reads: CASSQVVVRAYNEQFF. In DNA, the CDR3 is TGCGCCAGCAGCCAGGTCGTCGTAAGGGCCTACAATGAGCAGTTCTTC.